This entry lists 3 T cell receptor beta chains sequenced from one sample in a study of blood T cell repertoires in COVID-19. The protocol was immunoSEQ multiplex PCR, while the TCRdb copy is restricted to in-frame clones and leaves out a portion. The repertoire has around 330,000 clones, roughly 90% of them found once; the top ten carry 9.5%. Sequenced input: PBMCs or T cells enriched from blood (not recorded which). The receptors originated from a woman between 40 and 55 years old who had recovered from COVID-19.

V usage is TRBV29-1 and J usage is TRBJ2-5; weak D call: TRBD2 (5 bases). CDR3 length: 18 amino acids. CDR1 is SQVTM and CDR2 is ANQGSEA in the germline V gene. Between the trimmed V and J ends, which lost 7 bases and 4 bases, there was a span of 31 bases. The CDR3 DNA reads TGCAGCGGCCCTGAACCCGGGAACTTTCTGCAAGGAGGAGAGACCCAGTACTTC. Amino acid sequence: CSGPEPGNFLQGGETQYF.

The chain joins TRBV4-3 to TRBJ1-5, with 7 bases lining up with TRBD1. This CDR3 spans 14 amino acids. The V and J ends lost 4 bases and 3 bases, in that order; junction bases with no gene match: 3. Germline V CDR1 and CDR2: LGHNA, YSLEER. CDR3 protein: CASSRTGANQPQHF. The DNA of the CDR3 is TGCGCCAGCAGCCGAACAGGGGCCAATCAGCCCCAGCATTTT.

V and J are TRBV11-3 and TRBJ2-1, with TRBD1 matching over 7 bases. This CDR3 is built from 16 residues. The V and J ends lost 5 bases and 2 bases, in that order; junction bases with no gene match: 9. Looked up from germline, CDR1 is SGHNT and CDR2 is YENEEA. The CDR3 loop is CASSRTNRGPYNEQFF. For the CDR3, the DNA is TGTGCCAGCAGCCGTACCAACAGGGGCCCCTACAATGAGCAGTTCTTC. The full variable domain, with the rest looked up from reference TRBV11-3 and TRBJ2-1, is EAGVVQSPRYKIIEKKQPVAFWCNPISGHNTLYWYLQNLGQGPELLIRYENEEAVDDSQLPKDRFSAERLKGVDSTLKIQPAELGDSAVYLCASSRTNRGPYNEQFFGPGTRLTVL.